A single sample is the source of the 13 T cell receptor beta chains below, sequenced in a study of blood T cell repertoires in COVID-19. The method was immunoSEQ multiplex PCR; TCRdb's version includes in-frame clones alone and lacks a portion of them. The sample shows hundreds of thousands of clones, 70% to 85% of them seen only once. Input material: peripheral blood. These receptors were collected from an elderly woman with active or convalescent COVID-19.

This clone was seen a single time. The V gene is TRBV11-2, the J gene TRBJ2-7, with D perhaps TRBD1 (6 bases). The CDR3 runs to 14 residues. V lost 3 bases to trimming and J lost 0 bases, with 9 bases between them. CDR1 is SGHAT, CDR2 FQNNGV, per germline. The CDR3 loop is CASSFDRSSYEQYF. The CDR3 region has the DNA TGTGCCAGCAGCTTTGACAGGAGCTCCTACGAGCAGTACTTC.

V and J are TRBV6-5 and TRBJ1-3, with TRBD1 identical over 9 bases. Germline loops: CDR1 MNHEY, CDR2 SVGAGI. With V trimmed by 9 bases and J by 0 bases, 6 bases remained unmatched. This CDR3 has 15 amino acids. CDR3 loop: CASRDRVSSGNTIYF. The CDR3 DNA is TGTGCCAGTAGGGACAGGGTCAGCTCTGGAAACACCATATATTTT.

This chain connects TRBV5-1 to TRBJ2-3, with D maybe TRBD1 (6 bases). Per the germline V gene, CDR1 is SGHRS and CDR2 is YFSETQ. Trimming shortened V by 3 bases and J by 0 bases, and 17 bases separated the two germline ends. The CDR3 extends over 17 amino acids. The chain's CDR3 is CASSSSRGFGSTDTQYF. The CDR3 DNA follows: TGCGCCAGCAGCTCGTCGAGGGGGTTCGGTAGCACAGATACGCAGTATTTT.

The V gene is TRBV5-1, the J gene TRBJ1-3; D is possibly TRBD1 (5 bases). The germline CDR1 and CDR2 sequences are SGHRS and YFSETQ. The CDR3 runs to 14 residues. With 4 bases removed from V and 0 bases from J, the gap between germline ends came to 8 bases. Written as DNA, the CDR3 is TGCGCCAGCAGCCAGGGCACCTCTGGAAACACCATATATTTT. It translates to CASSQGTSGNTIYF. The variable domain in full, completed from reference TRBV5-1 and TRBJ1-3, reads KAGVTQTPRYLIKTRGQQVTLSCSPISGHRSVSWYQQTPGQGLQFLFEYFSETQRNKGNFPGRFSGRQFSNSRSEMNVSTLELGDSALYLCASSQGTSGNTIYFGEGSWLTVV.

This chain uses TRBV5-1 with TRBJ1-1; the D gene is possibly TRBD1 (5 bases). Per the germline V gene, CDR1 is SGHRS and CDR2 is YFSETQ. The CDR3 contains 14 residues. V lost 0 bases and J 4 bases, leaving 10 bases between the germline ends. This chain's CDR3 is CASSLVGGGTEAFF. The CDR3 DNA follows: TGCGCCAGCAGCTTGGTCGGGGGAGGCACTGAAGCTTTCTTT. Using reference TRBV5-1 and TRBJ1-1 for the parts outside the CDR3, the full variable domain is KAGVTQTPRYLIKTRGQQVTLSCSPISGHRSVSWYQQTPGQGLQFLFEYFSETQRNKGNFPGRFSGRQFSNSRSEMNVSTLELGDSALYLCASSLVGGGTEAFFGQGTRLTVV.

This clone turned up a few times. CDR3 sequence reads: CASSSGVYYGYTF. For the CDR3, the DNA is TGTGCCAGCAGCTCAGGGGTCTACTATGGCTACACCTTC. The chain joins TRBV28 to TRBJ1-2; possible D gene TRBD1, 6 bases. The CDR3 is 13 residues long. The germline CDR1 and CDR2 sequences are MDHEN and SYDVKM. V dropped 6 bases and J dropped 3 bases, with 11 bases sitting between them.

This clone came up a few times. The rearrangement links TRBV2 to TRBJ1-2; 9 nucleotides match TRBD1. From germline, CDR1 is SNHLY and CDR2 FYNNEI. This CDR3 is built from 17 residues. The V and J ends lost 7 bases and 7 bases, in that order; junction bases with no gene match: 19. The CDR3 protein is CASNTPGQGIIVGGYTF. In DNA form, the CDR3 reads TGTGCCAGCAACACCCCGGGACAGGGTATAATTGTCGGTGGCTACACCTTC.

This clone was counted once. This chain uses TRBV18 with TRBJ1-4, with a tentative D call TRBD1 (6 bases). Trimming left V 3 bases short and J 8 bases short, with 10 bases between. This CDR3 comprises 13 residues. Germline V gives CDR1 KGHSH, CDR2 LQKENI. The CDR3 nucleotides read TGTGCCAGCTCACCCACAGGGCCCGAAAAACTGTTTTTT. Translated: CASSPTGPEKLFF.

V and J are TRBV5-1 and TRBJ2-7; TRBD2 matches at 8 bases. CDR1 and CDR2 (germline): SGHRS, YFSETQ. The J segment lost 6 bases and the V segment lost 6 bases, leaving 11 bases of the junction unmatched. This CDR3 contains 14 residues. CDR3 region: CASTDPAGASEQYF. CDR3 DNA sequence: TGCGCCAGCACCGACCCAGCGGGAGCTAGCGAGCAGTACTTC.

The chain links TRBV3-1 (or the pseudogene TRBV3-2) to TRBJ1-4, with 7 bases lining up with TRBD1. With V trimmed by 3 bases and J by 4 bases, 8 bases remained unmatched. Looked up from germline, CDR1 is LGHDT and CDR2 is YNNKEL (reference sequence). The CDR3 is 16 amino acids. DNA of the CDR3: TGTGCCAGCAGCCAGGGACAGCTTCTGCATAATGAAAAACTGTTTTTT. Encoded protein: CASSQGQLLHNEKLFF.

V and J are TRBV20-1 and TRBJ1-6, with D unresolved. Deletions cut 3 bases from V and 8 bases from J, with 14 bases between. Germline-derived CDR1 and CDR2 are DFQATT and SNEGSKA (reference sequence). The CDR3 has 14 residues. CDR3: CSASLSGSDSPLHF. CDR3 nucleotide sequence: TGCAGTGCTAGTCTCTCGGGAAGTGATTCACCCCTCCACTTT.

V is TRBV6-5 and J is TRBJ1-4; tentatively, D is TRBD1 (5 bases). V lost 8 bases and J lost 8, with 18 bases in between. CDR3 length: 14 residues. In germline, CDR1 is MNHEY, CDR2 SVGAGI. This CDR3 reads CASRMGGLEEKLFF. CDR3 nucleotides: TGTGCCAGCCGGATGGGGGGATTGGAGGAAAAACTGTTTTTT.

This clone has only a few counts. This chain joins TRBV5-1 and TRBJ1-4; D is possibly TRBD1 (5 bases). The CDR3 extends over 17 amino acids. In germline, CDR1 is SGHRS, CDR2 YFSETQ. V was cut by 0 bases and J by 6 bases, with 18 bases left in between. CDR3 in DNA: TGCGCCAGCAGCTTGGTCCCTGGGGGGTCCAAGTATGAAAAACTGTTTTTT. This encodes CASSLVPGGSKYEKLFF. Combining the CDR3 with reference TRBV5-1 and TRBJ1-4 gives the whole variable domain KAGVTQTPRYLIKTRGQQVTLSCSPISGHRSVSWYQQTPGQGLQFLFEYFSETQRNKGNFPGRFSGRQFSNSRSEMNVSTLELGDSALYLCASSLVPGGSKYEKLFFGSGTQLSVL.